This T cell receptor (beta chain) was documented in a study of T cell repertoires in cytomegalovirus infection. Study context: Public TCR beta signatures marked donors with CMV infection and the matching HLA.

A remark on this clonotype: Its antigen remains unidentified.

TCRdb redid the calling of the reads with MiXCR, one entry per CDR3 protein. The table shows about 770,000 distinct CDR3 sequences, with almost 30% occurring only once. Trimming pared 6 bases from V and 2 bases from J, leaving 20 bases between. The CDR3 is made up of 17 amino acids. Germline V lookup: CDR1 SGHDN, CDR2 FVKESK. This chain uses TRBV14 with TRBJ2-1; D might be TRBD2 (6 bases). This material consisted of cultured CD8+ T cells from PBMCs, taken from culture after CMV antigen stimulation. The clonotype originates from a human donor in good health (CMV status not recorded). Some clones in this sample may be carry-over from other donors' samples. The CDR3 reads CASSPDPREVAYNEQFF. Written as DNA, the CDR3 is TGTGCCAGCAGTCCTGACCCCAGGGAGGTCGCCTACAATGAGCAGTTCTTC.